These 8 T cell receptor beta chains share one sample of origin, sequenced in a study of neurological immune-mediated disorders. One entry per CDR3 protein results from TCRdb running MiXCR on the 5' RACE reads. Counted here are about 59,000 distinct CDR3 sequences, 3% to 4% occurring once; the ten biggest clones make up approximately 3.3%. The sample consisted of PBMCs. All receptors derive from a woman in her 30s with multiple sclerosis.

This clonotype occurred many times. This chain links TRBV5-1 with TRBJ2-2, with TRBD2 identical over 7 bases. This CDR3 contains 13 residues. CDR1 and CDR2 from the germline V gene are SGHRS and YFSETQ. V lost 4 bases and J lost 5; bases outside the gene matches: 2. Here the CDR3 DNA reads TGCGCCAGCAGCGGGAGGGAGACCGGGGAGCTGTTTTTT. Residues: CASSGRETGELFF.

This clonotype has ten or more counts. The genes are TRBV4-1 and TRBJ1-4; TRBD1 matches at 10 bases. The germline CDR1 and CDR2 sequences are MGHRA and YSYEKL. V lost 3 bases, J lost 3 bases, and 10 bases stayed unmatched. This CDR3 spans 18 amino acids. The CDR3 protein is CASSQTDRGRLANEKLFF. For the CDR3, the DNA is TGCGCCAGCAGCCAGACAGACAGGGGGCGTTTGGCTAATGAAAAACTGTTTTTT.

This clonotype was observed many times. The chain joins TRBV20-1 to TRBJ2-7; TRBD1 matches at 7 bases. This CDR3 contains 12 residues. CDR1 and CDR2 (germline): DFQATT, SNEGSKA (reference sequence). The V segment lost 6 bases and the J segment 6 bases; nucleotides outside the gene matches: 8. The CDR3 protein is CSAQGDEREQYF. The CDR3 coding sequence is TGCAGTGCGCAGGGGGACGAACGCGAGCAGTACTTC.

Many counts were recorded for this clonotype. J is TRBJ1-5 and V is TRBV2; the D is unclear. From germline, CDR1 is SNHLY and CDR2 FYNNEI. Trimming cost V 6 bases and J 2 bases, with 17 bases left between them. The CDR3 sequence is 16 residues long. The CDR3 region is CASSYGVLARNQPQHF. Here the CDR3 DNA reads TGTGCCAGCAGCTACGGGGTTTTGGCTCGCAATCAGCCCCAGCATTTT.

The sample holds many counts of this clonotype. This may be a read error: a much more frequent sequence differs by one nucleotide. J is TRBJ2-6 and V is TRBV20-1, with 8 bases fitting TRBD2. The CDR3 is 14 residues long. CDR1 is DFQATT, CDR2 SNEGSKA, per germline (reference sequence). Written as DNA, the CDR3 is TGCAGTGCTGCGGGAGGTCATGGGGCCAAAGTCCTGACTTTC. This sequence encodes CSAAGGHGAKVLTF.

The table lists this clonotype with many counts. This chain links TRBV12-3 or TRBV12-4 with TRBJ2-2; no clear D gene. Trimming pared 5 bases from V and 6 bases from J, leaving 10 bases between. This CDR3 has 13 amino acids. CDR3 loop: CASSTRPPGELFF. For the CDR3, the DNA is TGTGCCAGCAGTACCAGACCCCCCGGGGAGCTGTTTTTT.

This clonotype was counted ten times or more. The chain uses TRBV5-1 and TRBJ1-5; D possibly corresponds to TRBD1 (5 bases). The V gene lost 1 base and the J gene lost 1 base, with 15 bases spanning the gap. The length of the CDR3 is 17 residues. From germline, CDR1 is SGHRS and CDR2 YFSETQ. This CDR3 reads CASSLPIEGLSNQPQHF. Written as DNA, the CDR3 is TGCGCCAGCAGCTTGCCCATAGAGGGGCTAAGCAATCAGCCCCAGCATTTT.

This clonotype was counted at least ten times. The rearrangement uses TRBV29-1 and TRBJ2-1, with 9 nucleotides matching TRBD2. There are 20 residues in the CDR3. The ends lost 0 bases at V and 0 bases at J; junction bases unmatched: 15. Germline CDR1 and CDR2: SQVTM and ANQGSEA. The CDR3 nucleotides read TGCAGCGTTGAAGAGTTGTGGGAGCGGGGGGCCACGAGCTCCTACAATGAGCAGTTCTTC. Amino acid sequence: CSVEELWERGATSSYNEQFF.